The clone carrying this T cell receptor (beta chain) has only a few counts. Its antigen is as yet unknown. Germline loops: CDR1 GTSNPN, CDR2 SVGIG (reference sequence). This CDR3 has 18 amino acids. V lost 2 bases and J 1 base, leaving 21 bases between the germline ends. TCRdb re-analysed the multiplex PCR reads in MiXCR, keeping a single row per CDR3 protein. The sample records around 130,000 distinct CDR3 sequences, 21% being singletons. Samples came from axillary lymph nodes draining the breast cancer. The data are from a study of breast tumors, draining lymph nodes, adjacent tissues. Whole-study findings and limits: That most tumor T cells come from lymph nodes remained unproven.

The specimen was axillary lymph node tissue. This sequence was found in a female donor with breast cancer. Some clones in this sample may be carry-over from other donors' samples. The rearrangement uses TRBV30 and TRBJ1-5; D perhaps matches TRBD1 (5 bases). The CDR3 region has the DNA TGTGCCTGGAGTCCGCCCTCCATTAGGGGATTGAGCAATCAGCCCCAGCATTTT. It specifies CAWSPPSIRGLSNQPQHF.